This T cell receptor (beta chain) was identified in a study of blood T cell repertoires in COVID-19. Whole-study context: Researchers got acute and convalescent COVID-19 samples from the United States, Italy and Spain. T cells, B-cell-depleted T cells, or PBMCs supplied cDNA or gDNA.

Germline-derived CDR1 and CDR2 are PRHDT and FYEKMQ (reference sequence). This CDR3 has 15 residues. J was trimmed by 5 bases and V by 2 bases; bases with no gene match: 3. Recovery meant two consecutive negative NP/OP PCR tests, professional clearance, or resolved symptoms. In the authors' methods: Estimation of nucleated cell counts relied on the amplification of reference gene primers. Here immunoSEQ multiplex PCR was the method, and the copy in TCRdb shows in-frame clones only, minus some. The V and J calls and clone size were taken over from that table, and D and trimming were inferred from the DNA. Here the sample spans about 200,000 clones, 80% to 90% being singletons.

V and J are TRBV13 and TRBJ2-5; 12 bases map to TRBD2. This clonotype originated in a woman between 18 and 29 years old who had recovered from COVID-19. Sequencing input: PBMCs or T cells enriched from blood (not recorded which). The CDR3 protein is CASSLRTSGVETQYF. For the CDR3, the DNA is TGTGCCAGCAGCTTAAGGACTAGCGGGGTGGAGACCCAGTACTTC.